Below, one T cell receptor beta chain is given with its context. The CDR3 has 15 residues. The V gene's germline CDR1 is MNHEY and CDR2 SVGAGI. Trimming shortened V by 5 bases and J by 0 bases, and 8 bases separated the two germline ends. Each individual provided 1 to 8 samples (taken pretreatment and on-treatment). The sample comes from a study of PD-L1 blockade in urothelial cancer. Overall study context: Between 0 and 3 chemotherapy regimens preceded treatment for each patient.

Measured with immunoSEQ multiplex PCR; TCRdb has only the in-frame clones, and not every one. The sample has tens of thousands of clones, around nine tenths seen once; the top ten hold 1.5% to 2%. This sample comprised PBMCs, obtained around atezolizumab (anti-PD-L1) treatment. This TCR was recovered from a man between 45 and 60 years old with urothelial cancer. The V and J genes are TRBV6-5 and TRBJ2-6; TRBD1 is a possible D gene (5 bases). This CDR3 reads CASSKDSSGANVLTF. CDR3 DNA: TGTGCCAGCAGTAAAGACAGCTCTGGGGCCAACGTCCTGACTTTC.